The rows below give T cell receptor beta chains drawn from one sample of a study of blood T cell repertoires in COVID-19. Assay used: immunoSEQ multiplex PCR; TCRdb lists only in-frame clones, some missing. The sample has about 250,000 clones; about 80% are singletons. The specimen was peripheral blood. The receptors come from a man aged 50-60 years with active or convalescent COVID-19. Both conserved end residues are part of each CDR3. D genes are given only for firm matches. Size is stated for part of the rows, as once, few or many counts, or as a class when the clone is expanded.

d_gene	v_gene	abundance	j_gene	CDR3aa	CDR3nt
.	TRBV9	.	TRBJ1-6	CASSVGARDSPLHF	TGTGCCAGCAGCGTAGGCGCGCGGGATTCACCCCTCCACTTT
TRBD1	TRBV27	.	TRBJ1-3	CASGDRGSGNTIYF	TGTGCCAGCGGCGACAGGGGCTCTGGAAACACCATATATTTT
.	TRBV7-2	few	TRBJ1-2	CASSLSGRGNYGYTF	TGTGCCAGCAGCTTAAGTGGGCGGGGTAACTATGGCTACACCTTC
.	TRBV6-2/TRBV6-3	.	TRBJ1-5	CASSYSRLQPQHF	TGTGCCAGCAGTTACTCGAGACTTCAGCCCCAGCATTTT
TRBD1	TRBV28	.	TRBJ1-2	CASSASGTGVPSGYTF	TGTGCCAGCAGTGCGTCCGGGACAGGGGTTCCTTCTGGCTACACCTTC
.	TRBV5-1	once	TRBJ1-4	CASGGGLDNEKLFF	TGCGCCAGCGGCGGGGGGCTGGATAATGAAAAACTGTTTTTT
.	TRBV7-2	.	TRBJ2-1	CASSSSYGGSYNEQFF	TGTGCCAGCAGCTCCAGCTACGGCGGTTCCTACAATGAGCAGTTCTTC
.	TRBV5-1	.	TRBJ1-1	CASSLGGENTEAFF	TGCGCCAGCAGCTTGGGCGGAGAGAACACTGAAGCTTTCTTT
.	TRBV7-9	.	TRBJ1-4	CASSLTGENEKLFF	TGTGCCAGCAGCTTAACCGGGGAGAATGAAAAACTGTTTTTT
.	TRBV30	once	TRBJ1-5	CAWSGSGSVQPQHF	TGTGCCTGGAGTGGGTCAGGGTCGGTTCAGCCCCAGCATTTT
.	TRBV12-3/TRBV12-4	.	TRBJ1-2	CASSLTGPNGYTF	TGTGCCAGCAGCCTAACAGGGCCCAATGGCTACACCTTC
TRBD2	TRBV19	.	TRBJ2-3	CASSIGAGRGDTQYF	TGTGCCAGTAGTATTGGAGCGGGGAGAGGGGATACGCAGTATTTT
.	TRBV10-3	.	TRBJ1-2	CAISGRGRDYGYTF	TGTGCCATCAGTGGGCGGGGGAGAGACTATGGCTACACCTTC
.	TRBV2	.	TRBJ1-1	CASRVTGDGEAFF	TGTGCCAGCAGGGTGACCGGAGACGGTGAAGCTTTCTTT
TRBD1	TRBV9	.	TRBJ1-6	CASSPGTGAGSPLHF	TGTGCCAGCAGCCCCGGGACAGGGGCTGGGTCACCCCTCCACTTT
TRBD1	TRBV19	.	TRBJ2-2	CASRRGGQGATGELFF	TGTGCCAGTAGGAGAGGGGGACAGGGGGCCACCGGGGAGCTGTTTTTT